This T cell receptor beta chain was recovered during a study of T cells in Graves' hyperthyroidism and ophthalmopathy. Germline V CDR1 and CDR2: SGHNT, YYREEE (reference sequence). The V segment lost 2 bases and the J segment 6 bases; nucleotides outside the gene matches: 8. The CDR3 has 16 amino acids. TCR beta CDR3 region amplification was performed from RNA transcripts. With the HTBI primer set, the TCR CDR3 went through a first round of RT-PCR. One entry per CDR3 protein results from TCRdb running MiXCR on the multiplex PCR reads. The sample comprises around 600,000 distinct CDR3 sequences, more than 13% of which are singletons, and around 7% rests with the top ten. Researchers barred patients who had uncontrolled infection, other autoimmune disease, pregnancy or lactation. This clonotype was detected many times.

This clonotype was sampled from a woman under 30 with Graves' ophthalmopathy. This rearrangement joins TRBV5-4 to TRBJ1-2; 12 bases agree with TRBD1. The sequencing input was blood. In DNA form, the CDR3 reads TGTGCCAGCAGCTTTCCCGGGACAGGGGGCAGAGATGGCTACACCTTC. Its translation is CASSFPGTGGRDGYTF. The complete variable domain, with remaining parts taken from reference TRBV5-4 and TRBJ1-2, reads ETGVTQSPTHLIKTRGQQVTLRCSSQSGHNTVSWYQQALGQGPQFIFQYYREEENGRGNFPPRFSGLQFPNYSSELNVNALELDDSALYLCASSFPGTGGRDGYTFGSGTRLTVV.